The 2 T cell receptor beta chains in this list originate from one sample, sequenced in a study of shared clonotypes between healthy human individuals. The table came from immunoSEQ multiplex PCR; TCRdb's copy has only in-frame clones and leaves some out. The table records 2 million to 2.5 million clones, more than 80% of them present only once. Sequencing was done on a sample of naive CD4+ T cells from PBMCs. Subset defined: CD45RA+ positively selected. All receptors come from a man in his late teens or twenties in good health. Some clones in this sample may be carry-over from other donors' samples.

This rearrangement joins TRBV28 to TRBJ1-2; 10 bases match TRBD1. The germline CDR1 and CDR2 sequences are MDHEN and SYDVKM. V gave up 6 bases and J gave up 8 bases; unmatched junction bases: 12. This CDR3 has 15 amino acids. The CDR3 sequence is CASSETGTGVWGYTF. CDR3 nucleotide sequence: TGTGCCAGCAGCGAAACCGGGACAGGGGTTTGGGGCTACACCTTC.

J is TRBJ2-2 and V is TRBV14; weak D call: TRBD1 (6 bases). From germline, CDR1 is SGHDN and CDR2 FVKESK. CDR3 length: 14 amino acids. Trimming removed 0 bases from V and 5 bases from J, with 7 bases in between. The CDR3 reads CASSQEGATGELFF. In DNA form, the CDR3 reads TGTGCCAGCAGCCAAGAGGGGGCAACCGGGGAGCTGTTTTTT.